A selection of T cell receptor beta chains follows, all from one sample in a study of cytomegalovirus exposure and HLA in healthy donors. Sequencing used immunoSEQ multiplex PCR; TCRdb keeps in-frame clones, though not all of them. This repertoire comprises 95,000 to 110,000 clones; its ten largest clones make up 3% to 3.5%. Sequencing was performed on PBMCs. Receptors originate from a man aged 35 to 55 in good health and CMV-seronegative. Each CDR3 is given with its conserved first and last residue. A D gene is named only where the DNA matches it firmly.

D gene	J gene	V gene	CDR3 DNA	CDR3 protein
TRBD1	TRBJ2-4	TRBV27	TGTGCCAGCAGTACAGACAGGGGAGTAGCCAAAAACATTCAGTACTTC	CASSTDRGVAKNIQYF
NA	TRBJ1-2	TRBV27	TGTGCCAGCAGTTTCTCAGGCCCGAGCTATGGCTACACCTTC	CASSFSGPSYGYTF
TRBD2	TRBJ2-5	TRBV5-1	TGCGCCAGCAGCTTTGGGACTAGCGGGAGAGAGACCCAGTACTTC	CASSFGTSGRETQYF
NA	TRBJ2-7	TRBV28	TGTGCCAGCAGCGGGGGTAACACCTACGAGCAGTACTTC	CASSGGNTYEQYF
TRBD1	TRBJ1-6	TRBV27	TGTGCCAGCAGCAGGGTTGGGACAGCTAATTCACCCCTCCACTTT	CASSRVGTANSPLHF
NA	TRBJ2-5	TRBV11-3	TGTGCCAGCAGCACCGAGGTAGGAGGGACCCAGTACTTC	CASSTEVGGTQYF
TRBD2	TRBJ2-3	TRBV19	TGTGCCAGTACCGCCGGGACTAGCGGTGGGGGATATACGCAGTATTTT	CASTAGTSGGGYTQYF
NA	TRBJ1-1	TRBV10-3	TGTGCCATCAGGGACGATAGGAGGGGTGAAGCTTTCTTT	CAIRDDRRGEAFF
TRBD2	TRBJ2-2	TRBV5-1	TGCGCCAGCAGCCCCTTAGCGGGAGGGAACACCGGGGAGCTGTTTTTT	CASSPLAGGNTGELFF
TRBD1	TRBJ1-1	TRBV5-1	TGCGCCAGCAGCTTGAGCGAGGGGGCAGGGACTGAAGCTTTCTTT	CASSLSEGAGTEAFF
NA	TRBJ2-7	TRBV6-5	TGTGCCAGCAGTTACAAGGGAGCCGAGCAGTACTTC	CASSYKGAEQYF
TRBD2	TRBJ2-1	TRBV7-2	TGTGCCAGCAGCTTCCCCGGACTAGAGGCCAATGAGCAGTTCTTC	CASSFPGLEANEQFF
NA	TRBJ2-3	TRBV2	TGTGCCAGCAGAGTAAGGAGGACGGGCACAGATACGCAGTATTTT	CASRVRRTGTDTQYF
NA	TRBJ2-7	TRBV7-9	TGTGCCAGCAGCGAACACGGGAGTTCCTACGAGCAGTACTTC	CASSEHGSSYEQYF
NA	TRBJ2-3	TRBV6-6	TGTGCCAGCAGTTACAACGCGGAAAGCACAGATACGCAGTATTTT	CASSYNAESTDTQYF
NA	TRBJ2-3	TRBV7-5	TGTGCCAGAAGCTCCCGACGGGCTAGCGGGGTAGTTAGCACAGATACGCAGTATTTT	CARSSRRASGVVSTDTQYF
TRBD1	TRBJ1-3	TRBV11-3	TGTGCCAGCAGCTTAGATTCGACAGGGACGATCTCTGGAAACACCATATATTTT	CASSLDSTGTISGNTIYF
NA	TRBJ2-5	TRBV27	TGTGCCAGCAGTTCACCGACTACCCAGTACTTC	CASSSPTTQYF
TRBD1	TRBJ1-2	TRBV4-3	TGCGCCAGCAGCGCATACAGGGGGCTGGACTATGGCTACACCTTC	CASSAYRGLDYGYTF
NA	TRBJ1-6	TRBV9	TGTGCCAGCAGCCCAAGGGGGAATTCACCCCTCCACTTT	CASSPRGNSPLHF
TRBD2	TRBJ2-1	TRBV5-5	TGTGCCAGCAGCTTGCAACTAGCGGGATACAATGAGCAGTTCTTC	CASSLQLAGYNEQFF
NA	TRBJ2-2	TRBV6-6	TGTGCCAGCAGTGCTCAGGTTCCCGGGGAGCTGTTTTTT	CASSAQVPGELFF
TRBD2	TRBJ2-1	TRBV5-6	TGTGCCAGCAGCTTGTACAAGCGGGGGGCCTCCGGGGGGAATGAGCAGTTCTTC	CASSLYKRGASGGNEQFF
NA	TRBJ2-7	TRBV30	TGTGCCTGGAGTGTAGGGGGAACCTACGAGCAGTACTTC	CAWSVGGTYEQYF
TRBD1	TRBJ1-2	TRBV10-3	TGTGCCATCAGGAAGGAACAGGGGGACGGCTACACCTTC	CAIRKEQGDGYTF
TRBD1	TRBJ2-2	TRBV5-1	TGCGCCAGCTTCCCGGGACAGAGGAACACCGGGGAGCTGTTTTTT	CASFPGQRNTGELFF
TRBD1	TRBJ1-3	TRBV29-1	TGCAGCGTCCAAAGGGACAGTAACCTCTCTGGAAACACCATATATTTT	CSVQRDSNLSGNTIYF
NA	TRBJ2-7	TRBV6-1	TGTGCCAGCAGTCGGGGGAAGAGCTCCTACGAGCAGTACTTC	CASSRGKSSYEQYF
NA	TRBJ1-6	TRBV27	TGTGCCAGCAGACTCATGGGAGGATATAATTCACCCCTCCACTTT	CASRLMGGYNSPLHF
NA	TRBJ2-3	TRBV7-8	TGTGCCAGCAGCCTATCCACGGGGGTGGGAGATACGCAGTATTTT	CASSLSTGVGDTQYF
NA	TRBJ1-3	TRBV6-1	TGTGCCAGCAGTGTTATTCGGGTCCTCTCTGGAAACACCATATATTTT	CASSVIRVLSGNTIYF
NA	TRBJ2-7	TRBV28	TGTGCCAGCAGTCCAGACTCCTACGAGCAGTACTTC	CASSPDSYEQYF